Following are 26 T cell receptor beta chains from one sample sequenced in a study of CD8 T cells in Susac syndrome. Reverse transcription used roughly 0.45 to 1 ug RNA and random hexamers. TCRdb re-analysed the immunoSEQ multiplex PCR reads in MiXCR, keeping a single row per CDR3 protein. The sample consists of around 130,000 distinct CDR3 sequences, around 94% of them appearing once. The sequenced sample was CD8+ T cells from PBMCs. These receptors came from a human donor with Susac syndrome.

The chain combines TRBV5-4 with TRBJ1-2; 10 bases are shared with TRBD1. Germline assignment: CDR1 SGHNT and CDR2 YYREEE (reference sequence). This CDR3 is 14 amino acids long. V lost 4 bases, J lost 7 bases, and 7 bases stayed unmatched. The CDR3 loop is CASSLPGQGSGYTF. CDR3 nucleotides: TGTGCCAGCAGCCTCCCGGGACAGGGGAGTGGCTACACCTTC. The variable domain in full, completed from reference TRBV5-4 and TRBJ1-2, reads ETGVTQSPTHLIKTRGQQVTLRCSSQSGHNTVSWYQQALGQGPQFIFQYYREEENGRGNFPPRFSGLQFPNYSSELNVNALELDDSALYLCASSLPGQGSGYTFGSGTRLTVV.

The V call is TRBV2, the J call TRBJ2-1; D is uncertain. CDR1 and CDR2 (germline): SNHLY, FYNNEI. V lost 6 bases and J 3 bases, leaving 12 bases between the germline ends. The length of the CDR3 is 14 residues. For the CDR3, the DNA is TGTGCCAGCAGCGCCGACCCTGGCTACAATGAGCAGTTCTTC. Translated, it gives CASSADPGYNEQFF.

The chain couples TRBV6-1 to TRBJ1-5; D gene uncertain. Germline V gene lookup returns CDR1 MNHNS and CDR2 SASEGT. V was pared by 4 bases and J by 0 bases, with 4 bases between. The CDR3 covers 13 residues. The CDR3 spells CASSGSSNQPQHF. In DNA, the CDR3 is TGTGCCAGCAGTGGTTCTAGCAATCAGCCCCAGCATTTT.

V usage is TRBV6-6 and J usage is TRBJ1-5; D not certain. This CDR3 region has 12 residues. Between the trimmed V and J ends, which lost 5 bases and 3 bases, there was a span of 5 bases. Germline loops: CDR1 MNHNY, CDR2 SVGAGI (reference sequence). DNA for the CDR3: TGTGCCAGCAGTCCGCACAATCAGCCCCAGCATTTT. It translates to CASSPHNQPQHF.

The genes are TRBV27 and TRBJ2-1; D possibly corresponds to TRBD1 (6 bases). Germline V lookup: CDR1 MNHEY, CDR2 SMNVEV (reference sequence). This CDR3 has 13 amino acids. Trimming removed 0 bases at V and 8 bases at J, with 8 bases between. CDR3 DNA sequence: TGTGCCAGCAGTTTATCGAAGGGGGATGAGCAGTTCTTC. Its protein product is CASSLSKGDEQFF.

This clonotype was detected a few times. J is TRBJ1-2 and V is TRBV20-1; D unresolved. Germline values: CDR1 DFQATT, CDR2 SNEGSKA (reference sequence). The CDR3 spans 14 residues. Trimming left V 0 bases short and J 6 bases short, with 14 bases between. The CDR3 protein is CSARDLSRLDGYTF. For the CDR3, the DNA is TGCAGTGCTAGAGATCTGAGCAGGCTGGATGGCTACACCTTC.

J is TRBJ2-1 and V is TRBV5-1; 8 nucleotides line up with TRBD2. There are 15 residues in the CDR3. In germline, CDR1 is SGHRS, CDR2 YFSETQ. The J segment lost 7 bases and the V segment lost 4 bases, leaving 10 bases of the junction unmatched. As DNA, the CDR3 is TGCGCCAGCAGCGCGAGCGGGGGCTGGAATAATGAGCAGTTCTTC. Translated: CASSASGGWNNEQFF. The full variable domain, rest sourced from reference TRBV5-1 and TRBJ2-1, is KAGVTQTPRYLIKTRGQQVTLSCSPISGHRSVSWYQQTPGQGLQFLFEYFSETQRNKGNFPGRFSGRQFSNSRSEMNVSTLELGDSALYLCASSASGGWNNEQFFGPGTRLTVL.

This clonotype appeared once. The chain couples TRBV5-6 to TRBJ2-2; D is uncertain. Germline V lookup: CDR1 SGHDT, CDR2 YYEEEE. V lost 3 bases to trimming and J lost 5 bases, with 5 bases between them. The CDR3 covers 12 residues. This CDR3 reads CASSYTTGELFF. The CDR3 nucleotides read TGTGCCAGCAGCTACACGACCGGGGAGCTGTTTTTT.

The chain couples TRBV4-2 to TRBJ2-7; 9 bases are a match to TRBD1. CDR3 size: 15 residues. V was clipped by 3 bases and J by 1 base; unmatched bases: 4. Germline V gene lookup returns CDR1 LGHNA and CDR2 YNFKEQ. The CDR3 DNA reads as TGTGCCAGCAGCCAGCGGGACAGGGCGTCCTACGAGCAGTACTTC. Translating gives CASSQRDRASYEQYF.

In this sample, this clonotype turned up once. The J gene is TRBJ1-3, the V gene TRBV25-1, with 7 nucleotides matching TRBD1. The V gene's germline CDR1 is MGHDK and CDR2 SYGVNS. This CDR3 has 14 amino acids. J gave up 2 bases and V 10 bases, and 8 bases lay outside the gene matches. The CDR3 sequence is CATTDRDPGNTIYF. CDR3 bases: TGTGCCACCACAGACAGGGACCCTGGAAACACCATATATTTT.

This clonotype came up once. The chain's CDR3 is CSREAVSYNEQFF. The CDR3 region has the DNA TGCAGTCGAGAGGCGGTCTCCTACAATGAGCAGTTCTTC. The chain has TRBV20-1 and TRBJ2-1; D is ambiguous. The length of the CDR3 is 13 residues. V gave up 8 bases and J gave up 0 bases, with 11 bases separating them. Germline V gene lookup returns CDR1 DFQATT and CDR2 SNEGSKA (reference sequence).

The CDR3 loop is CSVAGGPSNEQFF. In DNA, the CDR3 is TGCAGCGTTGCAGGGGGCCCCTCGAATGAGCAGTTCTTC. The chain couples TRBV29-1 to TRBJ2-1; TRBD1 aligns across 8 bases. The ends lost 4 bases at V and 7 bases at J; junction bases unmatched: 6. Germline loops: CDR1 SQVTM, CDR2 ANQGSEA. CDR3 length: 13 amino acids.

V gene TRBV9 combines with J gene TRBJ2-7; a weak D match, TRBD2 (6 bases). CDR3 size: 14 residues. Germline CDR1 and CDR2: SGDLS and YYNGEE. Trimming took off 4 bases at V and 5 bases at J, with 16 bases between the two ends. CDR3 DNA: TGTGCCAGCAGCCCGCAGACAAGGGAGGACGAGCAGTACTTC. This translates into CASSPQTREDEQYF.

This chain links TRBV6-6 with TRBJ1-5, with D unclear. This CDR3 is built from 11 residues. Germline V lookup: CDR1 MNHNY, CDR2 SVGAGI (reference sequence). V was pared by 8 bases and J by 4 bases, with 6 bases between. The CDR3 loop reads CASQNNQPQHF. In nucleotides, the CDR3 is TGTGCCAGCCAGAATAATCAGCCCCAGCATTTT.

The count of this clonotype is one. The chain joins TRBV7-2 to TRBJ1-6; 8 nucleotides agree with TRBD1. In germline, CDR1 is SGHTA, CDR2 FQGNSA. Trimming at V came to 1 base and at J to 6 bases, leaving 8 bases not matched to a gene. The CDR3 has 17 amino acids. CDR3 sequence (DNA): TGTGCCAGCAGCTTAGGTTCCCAGGGGGCGGGTAATTCACCCCTCCACTTT. Translating it yields CASSLGSQGAGNSPLHF. The variable domain in full, with the rest retrieved from reference TRBV7-2 and TRBJ1-6, is GAGVSQSPSNKVTEKGKDVELRCDPISGHTALYWYRQSLGQGLEFLIYFQGNSAPDKSGLPSDRFSAERTGGSVSTLTIQRTQQEDSAVYLCASSLGSQGAGNSPLHFGNGTRLTVT.

This chain connects TRBV29-1 to TRBJ2-7; 8 bases fit TRBD1. The CDR3 is 14 amino acids. With 6 bases clipped from V and 4 bases from J, the junction kept 11 bases outside the gene matches. The V gene's germline CDR1 is SQVTM and CDR2 ANQGSEA. The CDR3 loop is CSVTIRDRSYEQYF. The DNA of the CDR3 is TGCAGCGTCACAATCCGGGACAGGAGTTACGAGCAGTACTTC.

The chain joins TRBV29-1 to TRBJ1-2, with D uncertain. The CDR3 is made up of 12 amino acids. Germline CDR1 reads SQVTM; CDR2 reads ANQGSEA. V was cut by 2 bases and J by 4 bases, with 8 bases left in between. The CDR3 loop reads CSVEPASYGYTF. The CDR3 bases are TGCAGCGTTGAACCGGCGTCCTATGGCTACACCTTC.

The rearrangement joins TRBV12-3 or TRBV12-4 to TRBJ2-1, with D perhaps matching TRBD1 (5 bases). CDR3 length: 15 residues. Trimming took 6 bases from V and 6 from J, leaving 18 bases between them. CDR3 region: CASSPGQARVNEQFF. CDR3 nucleotides: TGTGCCAGCAGCCCCGGACAAGCCCGAGTCAATGAGCAGTTCTTC.

This clonotype has a single count. V gene TRBV4-1 combines with J gene TRBJ1-2; weak D call: TRBD1 (6 bases). The V gene lost 2 bases and the J gene lost 2 bases, with 9 bases spanning the gap. CDR1 MGHRA and CDR2 YSYEKL come from the germline V gene. The CDR3 runs 14 residues. CDR3 amino acids: CASSQYTGNYGYTF. In DNA, the CDR3 is TGCGCCAGCAGCCAATATACAGGGAACTATGGCTACACCTTC.

The CDR3: CASSFMTQGEQFF. In DNA, the CDR3 is TGTGCCAGCAGCTTTATGACGCAGGGTGAGCAGTTCTTC. The chain is built from TRBV7-9 and TRBJ2-1, with D possibly matching TRBD1 (5 bases). Germline CDR1 is SEHNR and CDR2 is FQNEAQ (reference sequence). The ends were cut back, 3 bases at V and 9 bases at J, with 12 bases in the middle. The CDR3 length is 13 residues.

The chain links TRBV9 to TRBJ2-3; 14 bases align to TRBD2. Germline V gives CDR1 SGDLS, CDR2 YYNGEE. The V and J ends lost 3 bases and 1 base, in that order; junction bases with no gene match: 4. The CDR3 runs to 17 residues. Written as DNA, the CDR3 is TGTGCCAGCAGCGCCGGACTAGCGGGGGGCCGCACAGATACGCAGTATTTT. It encodes CASSAGLAGGRTDTQYF. Combining the CDR3 with reference TRBV9 and TRBJ2-3 gives the whole variable domain DSGVTQTPKHLITATGQRVTLRCSPRSGDLSVYWYQQSLDQGLQFLIQYYNGEERAKGNILERFSAQQFPDLHSELNLSSLELGDSALYFCASSAGLAGGRTDTQYFGPGTRLTVL.

This chain uses TRBV6-5 with TRBJ2-7; D unresolved. Per germline, CDR1 MNHEY and CDR2 SVGAGI. The length of the CDR3 is 13 residues. Trimming removed 0 bases at V and 3 bases at J, with 6 bases between. The CDR3 nucleotides are TGTGCCAGCAGTTACTCGTACGGCTACGAGCAGTACTTC. Translating gives CASSYSYGYEQYF.

The CDR3 loop is CASSLSSGGPPSTDTQYF. In DNA form, the CDR3 reads TGTGCCAGCAGCTTAAGTAGCGGGGGGCCACCTAGCACAGATACGCAGTATTTT. This sequence joins TRBV7-9 and TRBJ2-3, with 10 nucleotides matching TRBD2. The V segment lost 2 bases and the J segment 0 bases; nucleotides outside the gene matches: 8. The CDR3 loop spans 18 amino acids. Per germline, CDR1 SEHNR and CDR2 FQNEAQ (reference sequence).

This clonotype was recorded only once. The chain uses TRBV5-4 and TRBJ2-1, with 9 bases matching TRBD2. CDR1 is SGHNT, CDR2 YYREEE, per germline (reference sequence). Trimming cost V 0 bases and J 7 bases; bases outside gene matches: 11. This CDR3 has 17 residues. CDR3 sequence (DNA): TGTGCCAGCAGCTTGGGCCCCCTGGCGGGGGGGGTTAATGAGCAGTTCTTC. Amino acids: CASSLGPLAGGVNEQFF. The entire variable domain, with the rest obtained from reference TRBV5-4 and TRBJ2-1, is as follows: ETGVTQSPTHLIKTRGQQVTLRCSSQSGHNTVSWYQQALGQGPQFIFQYYREEENGRGNFPPRFSGLQFPNYSSELNVNALELDDSALYLCASSLGPLAGGVNEQFFGPGTRLTVL.

This rearrangement joins TRBV9 to TRBJ1-5, with D tentatively TRBD1 (5 bases). This CDR3 spans 14 amino acids. V lost 4 bases and J 0 bases, leaving 8 bases between the germline ends. Germline CDR1 reads SGDLS; CDR2 reads YYNGEE. CDR3: CASSRGYSNQPQHF. The CDR3 nucleotides read TGTGCCAGCAGCAGGGGATATAGCAATCAGCCCCAGCATTTT.

V usage is TRBV27 and J usage is TRBJ1-2; possible D gene TRBD1, 5 bases. The CDR3 extends over 13 amino acids. Germline V gene lookup returns CDR1 MNHEY and CDR2 SMNVEV (reference sequence). Trimming took 2 bases from V and 6 from J, leaving 10 bases between them. The CDR3 DNA reads as TGTGCCAGCAGTTTACCGTCGGGGGATGGCTACACCTTC. As protein: CASSLPSGDGYTF.